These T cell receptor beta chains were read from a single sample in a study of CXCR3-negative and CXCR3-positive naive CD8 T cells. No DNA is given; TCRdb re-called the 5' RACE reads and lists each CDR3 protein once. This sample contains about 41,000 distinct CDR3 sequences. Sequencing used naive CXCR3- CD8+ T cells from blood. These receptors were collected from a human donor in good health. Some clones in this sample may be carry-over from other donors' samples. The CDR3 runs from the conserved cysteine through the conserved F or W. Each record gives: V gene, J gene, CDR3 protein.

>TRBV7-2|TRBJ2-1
CASSLVGEQFF
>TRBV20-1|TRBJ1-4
CSARDIGREDEKLFF
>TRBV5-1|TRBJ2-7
CASSLRLAGGLVLGQYF
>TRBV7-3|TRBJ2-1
CASSPGLADNEQFF
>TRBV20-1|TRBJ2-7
CSASPGTHSYEQYF
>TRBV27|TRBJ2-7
CASSLSGIGNEQYF
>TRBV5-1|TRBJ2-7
CASSDGLAGGTEYEQYF
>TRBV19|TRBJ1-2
CASSILGAAYGYTF
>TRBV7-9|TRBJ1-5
CASSLTGVGEQPQHF
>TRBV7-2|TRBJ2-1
CASSFPSGGESYNEQFF
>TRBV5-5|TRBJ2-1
CASSFGQGASNEQFF